The 8 T cell receptor beta chains below come from one sample, sequenced in a study of T cells in women clearing cervical HPV infection. Some clones are missing from TCRdb's copy, which holds only in-frame ones; the method was immunoSEQ multiplex PCR. The sample holds around 22,000 clones. The sample taken for sequencing was blood buffy coat. These receptors all come from a woman aged 18 to 69 with a cervical HPV16 infection that either progressed to CIN3+ or cleared (not recorded which).

Concerning this clone: The read terminates 3 residues ahead of where the CDR3 ends, so the germline J gene completes it. The chain uses TRBV5-4 and TRBJ1-2; a weak D match, TRBD1 (5 bases). CDR3 length: 14 amino acids. Per germline, CDR1 SGHNT and CDR2 YYREEE (reference sequence). V was pared by 1 base and J by 3 bases, with 10 bases between. CDR3 in amino acids: CASSLYRGDYGYTF. The part of the CDR3 DNA that was read is TGTGCCAGCAGCTTGTATAGGGGCGACTATGGC.

Regarding this clone: The read halts 3 residues ahead of the CDR3 end, with the missing end drawn from the germline J gene. The chain has TRBV20-1 and TRBJ2-5; 8 positions match TRBD1. The CDR3 runs to 13 residues. Unmatched junction bases numbered 4, after V lost 2 bases and J lost 5 bases. The germline V gene encodes CDR1 DFQATT and CDR2 SNEGSKA (reference sequence). The CDR3 reads CSARQGAMETQYF. CDR3 bases read: TGCAGTGCTAGACAGGGGGCAATGGAGACC.

Comments on this clone: The read falls 3 residues short of the CDR3 end, and the missing part is taken from the germline J gene. The chain employs TRBV7-9 and TRBJ1-2; the D gene is possibly TRBD1 (5 bases). Germline assignment: CDR1 SEHNR and CDR2 FQNEAQ (reference sequence). Deletions cut 1 base from V and 3 bases from J, with 9 bases between. This CDR3 contains 14 residues. Incomplete CDR3 DNA: TGTGCCAGCAGCTTAGGGGCGACAGACTATGGC. This encodes CASSLGATDYG. In full, the CDR3 is CASSLGATDYGYTF.

The DNA read from the CDR3 is TGCAGTGCTAGCGACGGGGTCCGGCCC. Amino acid sequence: CSASDGVRP. The whole CDR3 region reads CSASDGVRPQHF. The rearrangement joins TRBV20-1 to TRBJ1-5; D unclear. The read ends 3 residues shy of where the CDR3 ends; the end is completed using the germline J gene. V lost 3 bases, J lost 9 bases, and 12 bases lay in between. Germline CDR1 reads DFQATT; CDR2 reads SNEGSKA (reference sequence). The CDR3 is made up of 12 amino acids.

With respect to this clone: The observed sequence ends 3 residues before the CDR3 terminus, with the missing tail filled in from the germline J gene. The chain uses TRBV7-9 and TRBJ1-5, with 7 nucleotides matching TRBD1. Trimming cost V 6 bases and J 7 bases; bases outside gene matches: 12. The CDR3 sequence is 15 residues long. Looked up from germline, CDR1 is SEHNR and CDR2 is FQNEAQ (reference sequence). CDR3 region: CASSSDLQGRQPQHF. The CDR3 bases that were read are TGTGCCAGCAGTTCAGATTTACAGGGGAGGCAGCCC.

By frequency, this clone is medium-sized. The read ends 3 residues early relative to the CDR3; the germline J gene fills the gap. The V call is TRBV5-4, the J call TRBJ2-3; possibly TRBD2 for D (6 bases). The germline gives CDR1 SGHNT, CDR2 YYREEE (reference sequence). The CDR3 is made up of 14 amino acids. Trimming took off 1 base at V and 3 bases at J, with 9 bases between the two ends. Partial CDR3 DNA: TGTGCCAGCAGCTTGTTTGCGGGGACAGATACG. The encoded protein is CASSLFAGTDT. The entire CDR3 protein reads CASSLFAGTDTQYF.

With respect to this clone: The observed sequence ends 3 residues before the CDR3 terminus, with the missing tail filled in from the germline J gene. The V call is TRBV30, the J call TRBJ1-5, with a possible D match to TRBD1 (5 bases). The V end lost 5 bases, the J end lost 3 bases, and 11 bases lay between the germline ends. The CDR3 covers 13 residues. Germline CDR1 is GTSNPN and CDR2 is SVGIG (reference sequence). CDR3 region: CAWATGTNQPQHF. The sequenced CDR3 bases are TGTGCCTGGGCTACAGGCACCAATCAGCCC.

Comments on this clone: The read stops 3 residues short of the end of the CDR3; the missing end is completed from the germline J gene. V is TRBV5-8 and J is TRBJ1-1; a weak D match, TRBD1 (5 bases). Germline V gene sequence: CDR1 SGHTS, CDR2 YDEGEE. Trimming removed 0 bases from V and 1 base from J, with 7 bases in between. This CDR3 is 14 amino acids long. The covered CDR3 bases are TGTGCCAGCAGCTTGGCGGGGGGGAACACTGAA. Translation gives CASSLAGGNTE. The complete CDR3 protein is CASSLAGGNTEAFF.